This T cell receptor (beta chain) appears in the sequencing data of a study of cytomegalovirus exposure and HLA in healthy donors. Study-level points and caveats: V- and J-gene trimming of TCR beta was linked (in a later analysis) to a missense DCLRE1C variant.

In regard to this clone: No antigen is known for it.

PCR employed 60 Vbeta and 13 Jbeta primers. Produced via immunoSEQ multiplex PCR; TCRdb's table is partial and in-frame only. Here the sample spans around 200,000 clones, 82% being singletons. The CDR3 consists of 14 residues. Trimming stripped 1 base from V and 4 bases from J, with 10 bases between. Germline-derived CDR1 and CDR2 are MGHDK and SYGVNS. This TCR came from a man aged 35 to 55 in good health and CMV-seropositive. The V and J genes are TRBV25-1 and TRBJ1-1; maybe TRBD1 (5 bases). The sample comprised PBMCs. The CDR3 sequence is CASSELGGGTEAFF. DNA of the CDR3: TGTGCCAGCAGTGAATTGGGGGGGGGCACTGAAGCTTTCTTT.